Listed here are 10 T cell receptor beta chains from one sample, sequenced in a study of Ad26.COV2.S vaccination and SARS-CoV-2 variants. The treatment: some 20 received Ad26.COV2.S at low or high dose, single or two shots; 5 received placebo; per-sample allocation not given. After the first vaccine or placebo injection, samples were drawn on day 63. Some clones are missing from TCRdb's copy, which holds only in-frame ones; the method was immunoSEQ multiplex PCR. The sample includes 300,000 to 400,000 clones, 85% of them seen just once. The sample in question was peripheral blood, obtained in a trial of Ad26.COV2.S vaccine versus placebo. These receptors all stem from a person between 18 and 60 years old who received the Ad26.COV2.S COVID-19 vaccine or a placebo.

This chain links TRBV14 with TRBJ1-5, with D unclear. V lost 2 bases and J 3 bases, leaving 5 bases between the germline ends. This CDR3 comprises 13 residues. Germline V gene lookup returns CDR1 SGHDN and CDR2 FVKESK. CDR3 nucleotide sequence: TGTGCCAGCAGCCAAAGCGTCAATCAGCCCCAGCATTTT. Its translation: CASSQSVNQPQHF.

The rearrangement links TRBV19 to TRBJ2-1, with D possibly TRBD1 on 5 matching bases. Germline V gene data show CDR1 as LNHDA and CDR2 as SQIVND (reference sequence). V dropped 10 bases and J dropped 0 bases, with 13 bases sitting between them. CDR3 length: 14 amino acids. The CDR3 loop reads CATADMSSYNEQFF. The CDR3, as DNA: TGTGCCACCGCGGACATGAGCTCCTACAATGAGCAGTTCTTC.

Here the CDR3 reads CASSQRTLDEKLFF. In nucleotides, the CDR3 is TGTGCCAGCAGCCAACGCACGTTGGATGAAAAACTGTTTTTT. This chain connects TRBV3-1 (or the pseudogene TRBV3-2) to TRBJ1-4; no clear D gene. The CDR3 contains 14 residues. CDR1 and CDR2 (germline): LGHDT, YNNKEL (reference sequence). The germline V and J ends were trimmed by 2 bases and 6 bases, with 10 bases remaining between them.

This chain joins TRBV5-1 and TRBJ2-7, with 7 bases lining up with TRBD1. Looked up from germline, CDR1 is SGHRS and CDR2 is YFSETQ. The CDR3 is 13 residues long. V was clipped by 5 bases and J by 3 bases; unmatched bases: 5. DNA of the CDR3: TGCGCCAGCAGTAGGGGACAGATCTACGAGCAGTACTTC. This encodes CASSRGQIYEQYF. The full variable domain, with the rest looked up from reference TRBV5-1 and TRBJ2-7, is KAGVTQTPRYLIKTRGQQVTLSCSPISGHRSVSWYQQTPGQGLQFLFEYFSETQRNKGNFPGRFSGRQFSNSRSEMNVSTLELGDSALYLCASSRGQIYEQYFGPGTRLTVT.

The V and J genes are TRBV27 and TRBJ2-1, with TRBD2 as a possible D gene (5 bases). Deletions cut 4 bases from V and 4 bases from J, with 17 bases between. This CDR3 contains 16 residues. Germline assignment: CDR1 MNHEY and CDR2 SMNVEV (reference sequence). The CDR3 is CASSSLGAETYNEQFF. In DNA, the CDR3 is TGTGCCAGCAGTTCCCTAGGAGCGGAAACGTACAATGAGCAGTTCTTC.

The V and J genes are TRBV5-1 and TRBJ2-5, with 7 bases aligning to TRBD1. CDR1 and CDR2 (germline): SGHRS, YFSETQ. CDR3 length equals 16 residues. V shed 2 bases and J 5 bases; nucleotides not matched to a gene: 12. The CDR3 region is CASSLGTGATVETQYF. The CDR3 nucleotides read TGCGCCAGCAGCTTAGGAACAGGGGCGACAGTGGAGACCCAGTACTTC.

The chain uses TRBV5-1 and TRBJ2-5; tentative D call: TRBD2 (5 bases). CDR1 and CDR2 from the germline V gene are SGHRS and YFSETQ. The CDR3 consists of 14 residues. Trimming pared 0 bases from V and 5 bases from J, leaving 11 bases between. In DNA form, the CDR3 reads TGCGCCAGCAGCTTGGTCGGCCCGGGGGAGACCCAGTACTTC. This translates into CASSLVGPGETQYF.

CDR3 DNA: TGTGCCAGCAGTTATTCCCTCCTTTCCAGTAACTATGGCTACACCTTC. Its translation: CASSYSLLSSNYGYTF. The chain recombines TRBV6-5 with TRBJ1-2, with unresolved D. The V end was cut by 3 bases, the J end by 1 base, with 15 bases between. CDR1 and CDR2 (germline): MNHEY, SVGAGI. The CDR3 spans 16 residues.

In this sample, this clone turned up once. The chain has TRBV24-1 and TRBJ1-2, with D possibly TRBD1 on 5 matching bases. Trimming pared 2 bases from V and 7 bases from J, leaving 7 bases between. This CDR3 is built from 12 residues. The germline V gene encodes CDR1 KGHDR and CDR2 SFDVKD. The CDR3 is CATSDSGFGYTF. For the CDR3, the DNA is TGTGCCACCAGTGATTCAGGGTTTGGCTACACCTTC.

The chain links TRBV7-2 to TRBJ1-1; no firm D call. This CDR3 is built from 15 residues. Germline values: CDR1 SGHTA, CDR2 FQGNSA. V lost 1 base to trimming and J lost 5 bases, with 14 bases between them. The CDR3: CASSLVTRLGTEAFF. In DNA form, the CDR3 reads TGTGCCAGCAGCTTAGTAACGAGGTTGGGGACTGAAGCTTTCTTT.